This TCR beta chain appears in the sequencing data of a study of T cell responses to AZD1222 COVID-19 vaccine. This CDR3 is built from 11 residues. With 1 base removed from V and 10 bases from J, the gap between germline ends came to 6 bases. The germline V gene encodes CDR1 KGHDR and CDR2 SFDVKD. TCRdb's copy holds only in-frame clones and misses some; the assay was immunoSEQ multiplex PCR. The top ten hold over 4% of the sample, which has about 100,000 clones, about 89% seen once. The gene calls are TRBV24-1 and TRBJ2-5; D remains ambiguous. Sample: peripheral blood, taken on day 0 of MenACWY control vaccination. The TCR was taken from an adult in good health. The DNA for the CDR3 is TGTGCCACCAGTGATTTAAAGGACCAGTACTTC. Encoded protein: CATSDLKDQYF.